The following is a TCR beta chain sequence with its context. No cognate antigen has been identified for it. Base qualities are not recorded, but no much larger clone differs from it by a single base. This sample is drawn from a study of cytomegalovirus exposure and HLA in healthy donors (dated by TCRdb to about 2017). For the wider study: An earlier analysis of roughly 570 of the donors reported approximately 280 Gb of sequence data and around 120 million unique TCR beta sequences obtained from about 180 million T cells. In an earlier analysis of several hundred of the donors, high-throughput TCR beta sequencing was used to judge whether each TCR beta V gene segment behaved as functional or pseudogenic. A later analysis re-examined previously published TCR beta repertoires from about 670 donors and added high-resolution HLA genotyping to investigate patterns of TCR occurrence. An early release covering roughly 600 HLA-typed donors comprised 250 to 350 gigabases of sequencing data and roughly 86 million unique TCR sequences. The study profiled the T cell repertoires of about 720 subjects by immunosequencing and related them to cytomegalovirus serostatus. Rather than drawing on any new phenotypic data, the later analysis identified candidate immune exposures from TCR beta sequences and the way those sequences occurred across donors. A later genetic analysis took genome-wide SNP genotypes for about three fifths of the 666 donors and used that subset as a discovery cohort. Along with the approximately 700-subject first cohort, a separate validation cohort of over a hundred different subjects was used. The aim of the study was to test whether cataloging public T cell receptors could identify signatures of past pathogen exposure. Typing coverage varied by locus: about 620-640 donors for A, B, C, DRB1 and DQB1; more than 500 for DQA1; 600 to 610 for DPA1; roughly 470 for DPB1. HLA typing covered class I and class II loci at four-digit resolution. Across 398 genotyped donors of the cohort, an average of approximately 200,000 unique TCR beta nucleotide sequences per donor were sequenced, and roughly a sixth of those sequences were non-productive. High-throughput TCR immunosequencing, statistical association of individual TCRs with disease status, and machine learning were combined to predict cytomegalovirus infection status. Alongside the repertoire data, information on donor age, sex, ethnicity and CMV serostatus was compiled. All discovery cohort repertoires had been generated on a single sequencing platform. Of the roughly 400 genotyped donors, approximately 81% were placed in the genetic ancestry cluster associated with self-reported Caucasian donors. Because of strong linkage in the cohort, roughly five DR-DQ haplotypes were treated as single units for association and clustering. Study-wide findings and limitations: In a later analysis, HLA-associated TCR beta chains were found to be more clonally expanded and to have lower generation probabilities than equally common non-associated chains. According to a later analysis, most CMV-associated TCR beta chains appeared to be HLA-restricted, and the HLA associations seemed to be driven largely by CMV exposure. While some public TCRs were present in many individuals, most TCR sequences turned up only very rarely across donors. In vitro tests confirmed that a few of the cytomegalovirus-associated TCR beta chains recognize cytomegalovirus antigens. A group of highly shared sequence variants was considered likely to be a technical artifact of the sequencing pipeline. The earlier analysis of a few hundred of the donors excluded approximately 15 rarely observed V segments, including chromosome 9 orphons, because counts were too low. Some IMGT-functional V segments, including TRBV6-2 and TRBV6-3, could not be told apart with the 87-base-pair reads, so those segments were excluded. When HLA alleles, especially DR and DQ, strongly co-occurred, attributing TCR associations to individual alleles was difficult. A later analysis found that TCR association rates varied across HLA loci, with DRB1 alleles showing the most associated TCRs and HLA-C alleles the fewest. A later analysis associated 15,000 or so TCR beta sequences with specific HLA alleles at a false discovery rate of 0.05. The only immune exposure information available for the cohort was CMV serostatus. In a later genetic analysis, fewer N-insertions in productive TCRs were reported among donors in an Asian-associated ancestry cluster than the approximately 670-donor mean. A later genetic analysis associated a missense DCLRE1C variant with V-gene and J-gene trimming of TCR beta chains, and an independent cohort replicated the association. The study listed 164 TCR beta chains as associated with cytomegalovirus. A further reported finding was that TCR beta sequences accurately predicted the HLA-A and HLA-B alleles for most subjects in the first cohort. The classifier was reported to diagnose cytomegalovirus status with high specificity and sensitivity in both the original cohort and the validation cohort. Sequencing depth was assumed to be roughly uniform across donors in the presence/absence analyses, though that assumption may not hold. According to a later analysis, parvovirus B19, influenza, CMV and Epstein-Barr virus appeared linked to several top co-occurrence clusters. Linkage disequilibrium might explain the correlated functional status among segregating V segments, but an unknown experimental factor could not be excluded. Because HLA typing was unavailable for some donors at each locus, only the typed subset was used in association tests. In an earlier analysis of under 600 of the donors, most TCR beta V segments were observed in productive rearrangements about 87% or about 30% of the time, broadly matching IMGT annotations. The authors suggested that the approach could potentially be extended to other disease states and immunological phenotypes. Only TCR beta chains were sequenced in this cohort, and the absence of alpha or paired-chain data limited detectable features.

The cohort was made up of approximately 670 healthy bone marrow donors. At the time of sampling, every cohort member was nominally healthy, though immune exposures that went unrecorded were likely present. The donor tested CMV seropositive and was one of the 289 seropositive cohort members. Each donor provided a peripheral blood sample, and peripheral blood mononuclear cells were used for TCR beta sequencing. The Qiagen DNeasy Blood Extraction Kit was used to extract genomic DNA from the blood cell samples. The receptor library was made with the immunoSEQ multiplex PCR assay. For the multiplex PCR, a mixture combining 60 forward primers for TCR Vbeta segments and 13 reverse primers for TCR Jbeta segments was used. The CDR3 region of rearranged TCR beta genes was amplified from genomic DNA with a multiplex PCR assay. Amplified TCR beta libraries were sequenced as 87-base-pair reads on the Illumina HiSeq System. The authors' analysis ran thus. Across the 670 or so repertoires, a later analysis counted around 80 million unique TCR beta chains, approximately 10 million of which were shared by at least two donors. A nearest-neighbor algorithm error-corrected the raw reads and collapsed the reads into unique sequences, merging closely related sequences to remove PCR and sequencing errors. Alignment of CDR3 sequences to IMGT reference sequences was used to assign V, D and J gene segments. Each retained sequence needed at least a six-nucleotide match to both a V gene segment and a J gene segment. A rearrangement counted as productive if the CDR3 had no stop codons and remained in frame with V and J, and every other rearrangement counted as non-productive. CDR3 was defined by IMGT convention, running from the second conserved V-encoded cysteine to the conserved J-encoded phenylalanine. Sequences without an unambiguous match to a single V gene segment were excluded from the earlier analysis of about 640 of the donors. An earlier analysis of some 500 of the donors classified V segments as functional when productive rearrangements were above 56.7% and as segregating when the standard deviation between donors was above 5%. A statistical classification framework was built for diagnosing cytomegalovirus status from the catalog of TCR beta chain sequences. V and J gene assignment, in a later analysis, came from comparing TCR nucleotide sequences with IMGT/GENE-DB human TR gene sequences. In a later analysis, CDR3 sequences and most-parsimonious VDJ recombination scenarios were assigned using the TCRdist pipeline. In a later analysis, every TCR beta chain was defined by the combination of its CDR3 amino acid sequence and its V-gene family, and reads without a unique V-gene family were dropped. As a way to deal with suspected cross-contamination and a sequencing artifact, a later analysis dropped 500 to 700 nucleotide sequences that were highly shared and had low generation probability. In a later analysis, a clonal expansion index was calculated for each public chain from normalized within-repertoire ranks of inferred template counts. In a later analysis, generation probabilities were computed with a VDJ recombination model fitted to out-of-frame rearrangements, and the resulting probabilities were checked against IGoR. A later analysis scored TCR-TCR, TCR-HLA and TCR-CMV co-occurrence with hypergeometric tests, applying a repertoire-size bias correction to TCR pairs. False discovery rates were estimated in a later analysis by permuting HLA or CMV assignments 20 times. In a later analysis, co-occurring TCRs were grouped using DBSCAN, with TCRdist sequence similarity added in when clustering inside HLA-allele-positive subsets. Co-occurrence clustering excluded repertoires with fewer than 30,000 or more than 120,000 public chains, plus five with anomalous nucleotide sharing. Drawn from immuneACCESS, this table holds only the in-frame rearrangements with V and J called that TCRdb kept. Clones are partly lost; checked studies trace under half to an unresolved V gene and leave the rest unexplained. V, J and clone size are taken as reported in that table, and D and trimming were inferred from the DNA itself. The sample contains some 130,000 clones, roughly four fifths of them found a single time. The top ten clones comprise approximately 10% of the sample.

The germline V gene gives CDR1 as SGHTA and CDR2 as FQGNSA. V is cut back by 2 bases and J by 2 bases, with 3 bases in the junction unmatched. Inclusive of the bounding cysteine and phenylalanine, the CDR3 is 16 residues long. Kept here is only the CDR3 DNA, which spans 48 bases and is read in frame from base 1. The chain joins TRBV7-2 to TRBJ2-1; the junction holds 10 bases that match TRBD1. This receptor was obtained from a male donor in good health and CMV-seropositive. The source material was PBMCs. The CDR3 protein sequence reads: CASSLNGQGAYNEQFF. The base sequence is TGTGCCAGCAGCTTAAACGGACAGGGGGCCTACAATGAGCAGTTCTTC.